This T cell receptor beta chain was obtained from a study of regulatory T cells in long-lasting Graves disease. The CDR3 has 14 amino acids. The germline V gene encodes CDR1 MGHDK and CDR2 SYGVNS. Trimming removed 4 bases at V and 3 bases at J, with 12 bases between. The TCR beta library used iRepertoire HTBI primers with Arm-PCR amplification of CDR3. Original processing methods: Identified segments across samples numbered more than 55 TRBV and more than 11 TRBJ. TCRdb analysed the multiplex PCR reads with MiXCR anew, one entry per CDR3 protein. It is TCRdb's table, rather than the study itself, that gives the V and J calls and clone size. The sample carries 350,000 to 450,000 distinct CDR3 sequences, around 21% recorded once. The time point was: persistent/refractory GD, antithyroid drugs over 5 years with positive TRAb. PBMC-derived RNA was used for the TCR library. Clinicians diagnosed Graves' disease using American Thyroid Association guidelines. As collected, the peripheral blood samples measured around 9 milliliters each and went into EDTA tubes.

Sequencing was performed on peripheral blood mononuclear cells (PBMCs), taken when the disease was refractory, from a patient treated with antithyroid drugs. This chain connects TRBV25-1 to TRBJ1-2; D unresolved. The receptor comes from a female donor with Graves disease. This chain's CDR3 is CASSGLRGDYGYTF. In DNA form, the CDR3 reads TGTGCCAGCAGTGGATTGCGGGGAGACTATGGCTACACCTTC.